Below, 22 T cell receptor beta chains from the same sample are listed, as sequenced in a study of T cell repertoires in cytomegalovirus infection. TCRdb independently ran MiXCR on the reads; one entry per CDR3 protein. The data show about 490,000 distinct CDR3 sequences, with around a quarter seen just once and about 13% held by the top ten. Sequenced input: PBMCs. The receptors were sampled from a human donor in good health (CMV status not recorded). Some clones in this sample may be carry-over from other donors' samples.

The genes are TRBV7-2 and TRBJ2-1; D assignment may be TRBD1 or TRBD2 (6 bases each). CDR1 and CDR2 (germline): SGHTA, FQGNSA. This CDR3 comprises 15 residues. V lost 2 bases to trimming and J lost 7 bases, with 15 bases between them. For the CDR3, the DNA is TGTGCCAGCAGCTTAATTAGCGGAGGGGGAAATGAGCAGTTCTTC. Protein product: CASSLISGGGNEQFF.

This rearrangement joins TRBV20-1 to TRBJ2-3; 11 bases are a match to TRBD2. The germline CDR1 and CDR2 sequences are DFQATT and SNEGSKA (reference sequence). J lost 0 bases, V lost 3 bases, and 2 bases had no gene match. CDR3 length equals 15 residues. CDR3 amino acids: CSASGTSGSTDTQYF. The CDR3 DNA reads TGCAGTGCTAGTGGGACTAGCGGAAGCACAGATACGCAGTATTTT.

This clonotype appeared a few times. This chain uses TRBV6-5 with TRBJ2-7; D may match TRBD1 or TRBD2 (8 bases each). The germline CDR1 and CDR2 sequences are MNHEY and SVGAGI. The CDR3 spans 16 residues. The V and J ends lost 5 bases and 2 bases respectively, with 19 bases between them. The CDR3 is CASSIQGGLETYEQYF. For the CDR3, the DNA is TGTGCCAGCAGTATACAGGGGGGACTAGAAACCTACGAGCAGTACTTC.

The rearrangement links TRBV4-1 to TRBJ2-5; 11 bases are shared with TRBD2. With V trimmed by 3 bases and J by 1 base, 4 bases remained unmatched. This CDR3 is 16 amino acids long. The germline gives CDR1 MGHRA, CDR2 YSYEKL. The DNA of the CDR3 is TGCGCCAGCAGCCACCCAGGACTAGCGGGCCAAGAGACCCAGTACTTC. It yields the protein CASSHPGLAGQETQYF.

The sample holds a few counts of this clonotype. The chain joins TRBV5-6 to TRBJ2-2, with 8 positions matching TRBD1. The CDR3 is 16 amino acids. V trimming: 0 bases; J trimming: 7 bases; junction bases outside the gene matches: 8. Germline CDR1 and CDR2: SGHDT and YYEEEE. Here the CDR3 reads CASSLGSRGRSGELFF. The CDR3 coding sequence is TGTGCCAGCAGCTTGGGTAGCAGGGGGCGAAGCGGGGAGCTGTTTTTT.

This clonotype was picked up a small number of times. The chain joins TRBV20-1 to TRBJ1-3; D gene ambiguous. The CDR3 sequence is 13 residues long. Trimming took 3 bases from V and 1 from J, leaving 7 bases between them. Looked up from germline, CDR1 is DFQATT and CDR2 is SNEGSKA (reference sequence). The CDR3 nucleotides read TGCAGTGCTAGTCCGGGGTCTGGAAACACCATATATTTT. Amino acids: CSASPGSGNTIYF.

This chain connects TRBV6-2 or TRBV6-3 to TRBJ2-7; TRBD2 matches 9 bases. The ends lost 6 bases at V and 3 bases at J; junction bases unmatched: 3. This CDR3 spans 13 amino acids. Germline V gene lookup returns CDR1 MNHEY and CDR2 SVGEGT. The CDR3 nucleotides read TGTGCCAGCAGGGGACTAGCAAGCTACGAGCAGTACGTC. It yields the protein CASRGLASYEQYV.

The rearrangement links TRBV28 to TRBJ1-6; 9 bases align to TRBD1. Germline CDR1 MDHEN, CDR2 SYDVKM. The CDR3 is 14 residues long. The V and J ends lost 6 bases and 8 bases, in that order; junction bases with no gene match: 5. Here the CDR3 reads CASRGGQGYSPLHF. Here the CDR3 DNA reads TGTGCCAGCAGAGGGGGACAGGGTTATTCACCCCTCCACTTT. Full variable domain (remainder filled in from reference TRBV28 and TRBJ1-6): DVKVTQSSRYLVKRTGEKVFLECVQDMDHENMFWYRQDPGLGLRLIYFSYDVKMKEKGDIPEGYSVSREKKERFSLILESASTNQTSMYLCASRGGQGYSPLHFGNGTRLTVT.

This chain uses TRBV18 with TRBJ1-1; D unclear. The germline V gene encodes CDR1 KGHSH and CDR2 LQKENI. Trimming removed 2 bases from V and 1 base from J, with 17 bases in between. The CDR3 spans 17 residues. The CDR3 reads CASSPAVVSFGNTEAFF. In DNA, the CDR3 is TGTGCCAGCTCACCAGCGGTGGTTTCTTTTGGGAACACTGAAGCTTTCTTT.

A few counts support this clonotype. The gene calls are TRBV12-3 or TRBV12-4 and TRBJ2-7; no definite D call. The V gene lost 10 bases and the J gene lost 3 bases, with 10 bases spanning the gap. This CDR3 comprises 11 residues. The CDR3 is CATRDGYEQYV. CDR3 bases: TGTGCCACCAGAGACGGCTACGAGCAGTACGTC.

The chain links TRBV5-4 to TRBJ2-1, with 10 bases lining up with TRBD2. The V and J ends lost 3 bases and 8 bases, in that order; junction bases with no gene match: 11. The CDR3 sequence is 16 residues long. Germline CDR1 and CDR2: SGHNT and YYREEE (reference sequence). CDR3 coding DNA: TGTGCCAGCAGCTCCGGCGGCCTAGCGGGAGTCGATGAGCAGTTCTTC. This translates into CASSSGGLAGVDEQFF.

The V and J genes are TRBV19 and TRBJ2-5; 7 nucleotides agree with TRBD2. With 9 bases clipped from V and 2 bases from J, the junction kept 6 bases outside the gene matches. This CDR3 region has 13 residues. From germline, CDR1 is LNHDA and CDR2 SQIVND (reference sequence). The CDR3 bases are TGTGCCAGCAGAAGAGCGGGACAAGAGACCCAGTACTTC. Translated: CASRRAGQETQYF.

The V gene is TRBV14, the J gene TRBJ2-7, with 12 bases lining up with TRBD2. From germline, CDR1 is SGHDN and CDR2 FVKESK. J gave up 6 bases and V 4 bases, and 7 bases lay outside the gene matches. This CDR3 is built from 15 residues. The CDR3 protein is CASSLQTSGGFEQYF. CDR3 DNA sequence: TGTGCCAGCAGCCTCCAGACTAGCGGGGGATTCGAGCAGTACTTC. Full variable domain (remainder filled in from reference TRBV14 and TRBJ2-7): EAGVTQFPSHSVIEKGQTVTLRCDPISGHDNLYWYRRVMGKEIKFLLHFVKESKQDESGMPNNRFLAERTGGTYSTLKVQPAELEDSGVYFCASSLQTSGGFEQYFGPGTRLTVT.

The J gene is TRBJ2-1, the V gene TRBV12-3 or TRBV12-4; TRBD1 or TRBD2 may be the D gene (6 bases each). V was trimmed by 6 bases and J by 11 bases, leaving 20 bases between them. The CDR3 runs to 14 residues. The CDR3 sequence is CASRTYSRGTKQFF. The CDR3 DNA reads as TGTGCCAGCAGAACATACTCACGCGGGACAAAGCAGTTCTTC.

This chain uses TRBV30 with TRBJ1-1, with a possible D match to TRBD1 (5 bases). Looked up from germline, CDR1 is GTSNPN and CDR2 is SVGIG (reference sequence). V lost 4 bases and J lost 0, with 15 bases in between. CDR3 length equals 15 residues. The CDR3 reads CAWNLEGVMNTEAFF. CDR3 nucleotides: TGTGCCTGGAATTTGGAAGGGGTCATGAACACTGAAGCTTTCTTT.

This clonotype occurred many times. The V gene is TRBV6-2 or TRBV6-3, the J gene TRBJ2-6; maybe TRBD2 (6 bases). Germline CDR1 is MNHEY and CDR2 is SVGEGT. With 4 bases removed from V and 4 bases from J, the gap between germline ends came to 11 bases. This CDR3 comprises 15 residues. The chain's CDR3 is CASSLEGSGANVLTF. The CDR3 nucleotides read TGTGCCAGCAGTTTGGAGGGATCAGGGGCCAACGTCCTGACTTTC.

This clonotype has ten or more counts. V and J are TRBV7-2 and TRBJ1-4; D perhaps matches TRBD1 (5 bases). Between the trimmed V and J ends, which lost 5 bases and 5 bases, there was a span of 12 bases. This CDR3 comprises 14 residues. The germline gives CDR1 SGHTA, CDR2 FQGNSA. This chain's CDR3 is CASSRWGGNEKLFF. CDR3 DNA: TGTGCCAGCAGCCGGTGGGGGGGGAATGAAAAACTGTTTTTT.

The gene calls are TRBV28 and TRBJ2-5, with D hard to call. This CDR3 is 12 amino acids long. Germline lookup yields CDR1 MDHEN and CDR2 SYDVKM. V lost 2 bases to trimming and J lost 5 bases, with 6 bases between them. CDR3 protein: CASSLNTETQYF. CDR3 in DNA: TGTGCCAGCAGTTTAAATACTGAGACCCAGTACTTC.

The rearrangement links TRBV19 to TRBJ2-3; D possibly matches TRBD1 or TRBD2 (5 bases each). CDR3 length: 14 residues. V was trimmed by 10 bases and J by 2 bases, leaving 16 bases between them. Germline values: CDR1 LNHDA, CDR2 SQIVND (reference sequence). The CDR3 nucleotides read TGTGCCACATCATGGGACGCCTACACAGATACGCAGTATTTT. Translation: CATSWDAYTDTQYF.

The chain recombines TRBV12-3 or TRBV12-4 with TRBJ1-3, with D uncertain. CDR3 size: 11 residues. V gave up 6 bases and J gave up 3 bases, with 3 bases separating them. In nucleotides, the CDR3 is TGTGCCAGCAGGGTTGGAAACACCATATATTTT. It translates to CASRVGNTIYF.

The J gene is TRBJ2-1, the V gene TRBV12-3 or TRBV12-4; 8 bases agree with TRBD2. There are 15 residues in the CDR3. The V gene end was trimmed by 6 bases and the J gene end by 9 bases; junction bases not matched to a gene: 13. The CDR3: CASRKLAEGFAEQFF. The CDR3 bases are TGTGCCAGCAGGAAACTAGCGGAGGGGTTCGCTGAGCAGTTCTTC.

This clonotype occurred a few times. Written as DNA, the CDR3 is TGTGCCATCAGGATCCTCACAGGGTCGAACACTGAAGCTTTCTTT. Amino acid sequence: CAIRILTGSNTEAFF. The rearrangement uses TRBV10-3 and TRBJ1-1, with D maybe TRBD1 (6 bases). The CDR3 contains 15 residues. The V and J ends lost 6 bases and 1 base respectively, with 15 bases between them. Germline assignment: CDR1 ENHRY and CDR2 SYGVKD.